This TCR beta chain was sequenced in a study of beta chain features in type 1 diabetes. General study findings and limits: Type 1 diabetes patients had TCRB CDR3s that were shorter (moderately but significantly so) in all four CD4+ subsets.

Germline V gene data show CDR1 as SGHVS and CDR2 as FQNEAQ. V was shortened by 5 bases and J by 0 bases, with 10 bases between the two germline ends. CDR3 length equals 14 residues. This clone was seen more than once but under ten times. The antigen is unknown. Expressed TCRB transcripts were sequenced, since all the RNA that had been isolated was reverse transcribed. The method was immunoSEQ multiplex PCR; TCRdb's version includes in-frame clones alone and lacks a portion of them. The sample carries hundreds of thousands of clones, around an eighth recorded once. Material for sequencing was naive CD4+ T cells from blood. The source is a man aged 18-30 years with type 1 diabetes. This sequence joins TRBV7-8 and TRBJ1-1; TRBD1 might be the D (5 bases). In nucleotides, the CDR3 is TGTGCCAGCAGCAAAGGGGTCTTGAACACTGAAGCTTTCTTT. Encoded protein: CASSKGVLNTEAFF.